This TCR beta chain was identified during a study of blood T cell repertoires in COVID-19. About the study: Both acute and convalescent COVID-19 samples were obtained from the United States, Italy and Spain. Sample material is recorded as cDNA or gDNA derived from T cells, B-cell-depleted T cells, or PBMCs.

V shed 2 bases, J shed 7 bases, and the junction held 10 bases outside the gene matches. This CDR3 has 17 residues. The V gene's germline CDR1 is SGHTA and CDR2 FQGNSA. Authors' processing steps: Using reference gene primer amplification, nucleated cell counts were estimated. Generated by immunoSEQ multiplex PCR, the TCRdb table keeps only in-frame clones and is missing some. The V and J calls and clone size were taken over from that table, and D and trimming were inferred from the DNA. Of approximately 200,000 clones listed, roughly 80% are singletons. The chain is built from TRBV7-2 and TRBJ2-2; 10 nucleotides line up with TRBD2. The source is a man aged 55 to 69 with active or convalescent COVID-19. The source material was peripheral blood. DNA for the CDR3: TGTGCCAGCAGCTTAAGGGCTAGCGGGAGAGGCGGCGGGGAGCTGTTTTTT. Protein product: CASSLRASGRGGGELFF.